The 15 T cell receptor beta chains presented below share a single source sample, sequenced in a study of regulatory T cells in long-lasting Graves disease. Libraries of TCR beta came from iRepertoire HTBI primers plus Arm-PCR of CDR3 regions. A single record per CDR3 protein comes from TCRdb applying MiXCR to the multiplex PCR reads. The sample yields under 450,000 distinct CDR3 sequences, roughly 10% seen once. The sample's time point: newly diagnosed GD, antithyroid drugs for less than 3 months. Extracted PBMC RNA gave rise to the TCR library. The same data also went into a second study, on T cells in Graves' hyperthyroidism and ophthalmopathy.

This specimen consisted of peripheral blood mononuclear cells (PBMCs), obtained at new diagnosis, from a patient treated with antithyroid drugs. The receptors were sampled from a woman aged 18-29 years with Graves disease.

This chain joins TRBV15 and TRBJ1-1; the D is unclear. The germline CDR1 and CDR2 sequences are LNHNV and YYDKDF (reference sequence). V was cut by 1 base and J by 2 bases, with 5 bases left in between. CDR3 length: 13 residues. The CDR3 bases are TGTGCCACCAGCAGAGGACCCAACACTGAAGCTTTCTTT. This sequence encodes CATSRGPNTEAFF.

The chain links TRBV4-3 to TRBJ2-3; D is perhaps TRBD2 (5 bases). Looked up from germline, CDR1 is LGHNA and CDR2 is YSLEER. The ends were cut back, 0 bases at V and 0 bases at J, with 16 bases in the middle. The CDR3 runs 18 residues. The CDR3 DNA reads as TGCGCCAGCAGCCAAGATAGGAGGCTAGCACTTAGCACAGATACGCAGTATTTT. Amino acids: CASSQDRRLALSTDTQYF.

The sample holds many counts of this clonotype. The chain joins TRBV7-9 to TRBJ2-2; 7 positions agree with TRBD1. The CDR3 runs 14 residues. Germline-derived CDR1 and CDR2 are SEHNR and FQNEAQ (reference sequence). Trimming at V came to 3 bases and at J to 7 bases, leaving 5 bases not matched to a gene. This CDR3 is CASSLTGKGGELFF. The CDR3 DNA sequence: TGTGCCAGCAGCTTGACAGGGAAAGGCGGGGAGCTGTTTTTT.

This clonotype has ten or more counts. The chain employs TRBV29-1 and TRBJ1-1; D gene uncertain. Germline lookup yields CDR1 SQVTM and CDR2 ANQGSEA. CDR3 length: 11 residues. V lost 7 bases to trimming and J lost 4 bases, with 10 bases between them. As DNA, the CDR3 is TGCAGCGCCCGCAGGTCCACTGAAGCTTTCTTT. This encodes CSARRSTEAFF.

This clonotype was recorded at least ten times. V gene TRBV4-3 combines with J gene TRBJ2-5, with 7 bases aligning to TRBD2. This CDR3 spans 18 amino acids. The V segment lost 0 bases and the J segment 5 bases; nucleotides outside the gene matches: 15. Per germline, CDR1 LGHNA and CDR2 YSLEER. CDR3 nucleotides: TGCGCCAGCAGCCAAGATCCTCCGCGGGGGACGCACGCGGAGACCCAGTACTTC. This sequence encodes CASSQDPPRGTHAETQYF.

The table lists this clonotype with many counts. The V call is TRBV28, the J call TRBJ2-7; no reliable D call. Per germline, CDR1 MDHEN and CDR2 SYDVKM. The CDR3 is 13 amino acids. V lost 9 bases and J 2 bases, leaving 14 bases between the germline ends. The CDR3, as DNA: TGTGCCAGTACTCTTGGTCCTCCCTACGAGCAGTACTTC. It codes for CASTLGPPYEQYF.

This clonotype was seen at least ten times. V and J are TRBV27 and TRBJ2-1; TRBD2 matches 9 bases. CDR1 is MNHEY and CDR2 is SMNVEV in the germline V gene (reference sequence). The V gene end was trimmed by 3 bases and the J gene end by 12 bases; junction bases not matched to a gene: 9. The CDR3 covers 14 residues. CDR3 sequence reads: CASSFLLGGRGQFF. CDR3 nucleotide sequence: TGTGCCAGCAGTTTTTTGTTGGGCGGGAGGGGGCAGTTCTTC.

The sample holds a few counts of this clonotype. This rearrangement joins TRBV27 to TRBJ2-1; unclear D gene. The CDR3 loop spans 14 amino acids. Looked up from germline, CDR1 is MNHEY and CDR2 is SMNVEV (reference sequence). Trimming shortened V by 0 bases and J by 4 bases, and 7 bases separated the two germline ends. The CDR3 region is CASSLSILYNEQFF. The CDR3 DNA reads TGTGCCAGCAGTTTATCGATACTATACAATGAGCAGTTCTTC.

This clonotype occurred a few times. The chain couples TRBV7-2 to TRBJ2-7; 8 nucleotides agree with TRBD2. The germline V gene has CDR1 SGHTA and CDR2 FQGNSA. V lost 2 bases, J lost 2 bases, and 5 bases stayed unmatched. CDR3 length: 15 residues. The DNA for the CDR3 is TGTGCCAGCAGCTTAATCAGCGGGAGCCCCTACGAGCAGTACTTC. Its translation is CASSLISGSPYEQYF.

This clonotype has just a few counts. The genes are TRBV20-1 and TRBJ1-2, with a weak D call TRBD1 (6 bases). CDR1 and CDR2 (germline): DFQATT, SNEGSKA (reference sequence). Trimming took 3 bases from V and 2 from J, leaving 10 bases between them. This CDR3 contains 13 residues. The CDR3 loop is CSASRQGNYGYTF. The CDR3 nucleotides are TGCAGTGCTAGTAGGCAGGGGAACTATGGCTACACCTTC.

This clonotype was counted at least ten times. The chain combines TRBV12-5 with TRBJ2-1; D possibly uses TRBD1 or TRBD2 (5 bases each). This CDR3 contains 14 residues. Trimming pared 5 bases from V and 7 bases from J, leaving 15 bases between. Germline V gives CDR1 LGHNT, CDR2 FRNRAP. CDR3: CASGVGVSGNEQFF. Here the CDR3 DNA reads TGTGCTAGTGGTGTGGGGGTGAGTGGGAATGAGCAGTTCTTC.

At least ten counts were recorded for this clonotype. The chain employs TRBV5-1 and TRBJ2-5, with D possibly being TRBD1 (6 bases). With 0 bases removed from V and 1 base from J, the gap between germline ends came to 10 bases. This CDR3 region has 15 residues. CDR1 and CDR2 from the germline V gene are SGHRS and YFSETQ. Here the CDR3 reads CASSLEGRGQETQYF. As DNA, the CDR3 is TGCGCCAGCAGCTTGGAGGGCAGGGGCCAAGAGACCCAGTACTTC.

As for this clonotype: One base away lies a much larger clone, so this may be a sequencing read error. The chain recombines TRBV7-2 with TRBJ2-5; D is undetermined. The CDR3 has 12 residues. V lost 5 bases and J lost 1, with 5 bases in between. Germline CDR1 SGHTA, CDR2 FQGNSA. The CDR3 region is CASSQPQETQYF. The CDR3 DNA follows: TGTGCCAGCAGCCAGCCCCAAGAGACCCAGTACTTC.

This clonotype was picked up a small number of times. The V and J genes are TRBV3-2 and TRBJ2-4; the D segment call TRBD1 is taken from the table without a DNA check. TRBV3-2 is a listed pseudogene. The CDR3 contains 19 residues. CDR3 nucleotide sequence: TGTGCCAGCAGCCAAGATACCAGGTTCGGACGGGACAGCAAAAACATTCAGTACTTC. Translation: CASSQDTRFGRDSKNIQYF.

The J gene is TRBJ2-2, the V gene TRBV6-1; D uncertain. The CDR3 length is 14 residues. V was trimmed by 7 bases and J by 1 base, leaving 10 bases between them. Germline-derived CDR1 and CDR2 are MNHNS and SASEGT. The CDR3 DNA reads TGTGCCAGCACTGACGTAGGGAACACCGGGGAGCTGTTTTTT. The encoded protein is CASTDVGNTGELFF.